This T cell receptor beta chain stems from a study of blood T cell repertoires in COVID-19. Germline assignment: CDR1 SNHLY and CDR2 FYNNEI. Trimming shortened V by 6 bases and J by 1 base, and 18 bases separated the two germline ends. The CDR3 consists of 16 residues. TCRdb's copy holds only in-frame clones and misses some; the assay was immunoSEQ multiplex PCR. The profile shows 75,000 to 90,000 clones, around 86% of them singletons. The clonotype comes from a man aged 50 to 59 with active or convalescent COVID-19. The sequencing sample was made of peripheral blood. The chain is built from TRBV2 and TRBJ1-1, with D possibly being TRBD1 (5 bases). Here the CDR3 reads CASRLGLLWENTEAFF. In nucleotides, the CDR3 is TGTGCCAGCAGGTTGGGACTACTATGGGAGAACACTGAAGCTTTCTTT. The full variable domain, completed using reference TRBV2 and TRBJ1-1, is EPEVTQTPSHQVTQMGQEVILRCVPISNHLYFYWYRQILGQKVEFLVSFYNNEISEKSEIFDDQFSVERPDGSNFTLKIRSTKLEDSAMYFCASRLGLLWENTEAFFGQGTRLTVV.